This T cell receptor (beta chain) was observed in a study of response to subunit inactivated influenza vaccine (dated by TCRdb to the late 2010s). Regarding the study in general: Deep quantitative profiling of the T cell receptor repertoire was used in the study to follow responses to a trivalent subunit inactivated influenza vaccine. General conclusions and limits of the study: It was suggested by the authors that each seasonal influenza vaccination may recruit only a limited number of new T cells.

The library was generated by RT-PCR. Sequencing relied on an Illumina HiSeq 2500. TCRdb's own reprocessing of the public reads used fastp at Q25 and MiXCR and kept productive beta chains. Each record represents a unique CDR3 protein, reported with the most common genes and DNA among its rows. The sample yields roughly 650,000 distinct CDR3 sequences; around 16% were counted once. Roughly 10% of the sample rests with the top ten. This clonotype was counted ten times or more. Its target antigen remains unknown. No base quality values were provided; no much bigger clone lies one nucleotide off. Cut back by 6 bases and 0 bases, the V and J ends lie 12 bases apart. Taken from cysteine to phenylalanine, the CDR3 has 15 residues. Only CDR3 DNA is held: 45 bases, read in frame from base 1.

This specimen was PBMCs from blood, taken about 11 days after vaccination. This TCR was sampled from a man aged 50-59 years who received an inactivated influenza vaccine. Donor details come from another sample of the same person, matched by shared clones. The chain links TRBV12-3 or TRBV12-4 with TRBJ2-1, and the D gene may be TRBD1, 6 bases matching. The DNA sequence reads TGTGCCAGCAGGACCCAGGGGTCCTCCTACAATGAGCAGTTCTTC. Its protein reads: CASRTQGSSYNEQFF.